This record looks at one T cell receptor beta chain sequence and its context. As yet, its antigen is unknown. The CDR3 sequence is 14 residues long. With 5 bases removed from V and 5 bases from J, the gap between germline ends came to 16 bases. Germline-derived CDR1 and CDR2 are SGHTA and FQGTGA. The data were obtained in a study of glioma-infiltrating T cells. Study-wide results and caveats: Very few CDR3 sequences were shared between tissue and blood. Tissue-blood divergence was below expectation in non-neoplastic patients, above in gliomas.

The iRepertoire nested amplicon-rescue multiplex PCR amplified TCR alpha and beta CDR3s from RNA. A single record per CDR3 protein comes from TCRdb applying MiXCR to the multiplex PCR reads. The profile shows 400,000 or so distinct CDR3 sequences, more than 35% of them singletons. V is TRBV7-3 and J is TRBJ2-7, with D possibly being TRBD1 (5 bases). The sequence was collected from a human donor with low-grade glioma or glioblastoma, undergoing nonglioma brain surgery, or in good health (not recorded which). Sequenced material: glioma tissue, nonneoplastic brain tissue, or PBMCs (not recorded which). For the CDR3, the DNA is TGTGCCAGCAGCCCCCAAAATAGGGGCAACGAGCAGTACTTC. Translating gives CASSPQNRGNEQYF.